This T cell receptor (beta chain) derives from a study of human T cells and chemical hapten exposure. Across the whole study: Alopecia universalis, totalis or areata was present in patients who were mostly female. Whole-study results and caveats: The study found expanded TCRs formed significantly more large CDR3 similarity clusters than controls. A positive correlation with patch test score was shown by PT1 expanded TCR counts.

The CDR3 totals 14 residues. V was cut by 5 bases and J by 2 bases, with 12 bases left in between. Germline V CDR1 and CDR2: MNHNS, SASEGT. Turning to this clonotype: Its specificity is not known.

The time point denotes: pre-sensitization, week 0. Treatment indicated: therapeutic diphenylcyclopropenone sensitization with weekly scalp DPC. It was unfractionated whole blood from which total RNA was extracted. In every case, blood was obtained before the patch test was applied. TCRdb fed the RACE reads into MiXCR, producing one record per CDR3 protein. The sample lists approximately 52,000 distinct CDR3 sequences; about 9.6% were seen once. The receptor was isolated from a woman in her 30s with alopecia areata. Some clones in this sample may be carry-over from other donors' samples. The V call is TRBV6-1, the J call TRBJ1-1; D is possibly TRBD1 (6 bases). This sample comprised whole blood, obtained in connection with sensitization to the hapten diphenylcyclopropenone (DPC). CDR3 DNA: TGTGCCAGCAGTTGGGGGGCAGTAAACACTGAAGCTTTCTTT. As protein: CASSWGAVNTEAFF.